This T cell receptor beta chain derives from a study of response to subunit inactivated influenza vaccine. Study results and caveats: Authors suggested each seasonal flu vaccination may recruit only limited numbers of new T cells.

This clonotype was counted between two and nine times. As yet, its antigen is unknown. Germline values: CDR1 SNHLY, CDR2 FYNNEI. The CDR3 spans 14 residues. The V and J ends lost 2 bases and 3 bases respectively, with 10 bases between them. One entry per CDR3 protein results from TCRdb running MiXCR on the RT-PCR reads. This sample has hundreds of thousands of distinct CDR3 sequences, with 14% found just once. The genes are TRBV2 and TRBJ1-1, with no clear D. Specimen: PBMCs from blood, collected 14 to 15 days before vaccination. The clonotype originates from a man aged 50 to 60 who received an inactivated influenza vaccine. The CDR3 spells CASSEQRSYTEAFF. The CDR3 nucleotides read TGTGCCAGCAGTGAACAACGATCGTACACTGAAGCTTTCTTT.